This T cell receptor beta chain emerged from a study of T cell responses to AZD1222 COVID-19 vaccine. Study-wide context: Doses given second, at about 4 or about 12 weeks, were pooled.

There are 14 residues in the CDR3. V trimming: 0 bases; J trimming: 7 bases; junction bases outside the gene matches: 5. CDR1 and CDR2 from the germline V gene are SGHTS and YDEGEE. Only in-frame clones appear in the TCRdb table, and some are missing; sequencing was by immunoSEQ multiplex PCR. This sample has about 120,000 clones, with 80% to 90% found just once. General observations from the study: Sampled repertoires all dated from after the peak T cell response. At baseline, just a handful of AZD1222 recipients tested seropositive.

Concerning this clone itself: Its antigen is as yet unknown.

The material was peripheral blood, obtained on day 0 of AZD1222 vaccination. V usage is TRBV5-8 and J usage is TRBJ1-2; 8 positions match TRBD1. The origin of this receptor is an adult in good health. The CDR3 DNA reads as TGTGCCAGCAGCTTGGGTACAGGGGGTCGTGGCTACACCTTC. Amino acid sequence: CASSLGTGGRGYTF.